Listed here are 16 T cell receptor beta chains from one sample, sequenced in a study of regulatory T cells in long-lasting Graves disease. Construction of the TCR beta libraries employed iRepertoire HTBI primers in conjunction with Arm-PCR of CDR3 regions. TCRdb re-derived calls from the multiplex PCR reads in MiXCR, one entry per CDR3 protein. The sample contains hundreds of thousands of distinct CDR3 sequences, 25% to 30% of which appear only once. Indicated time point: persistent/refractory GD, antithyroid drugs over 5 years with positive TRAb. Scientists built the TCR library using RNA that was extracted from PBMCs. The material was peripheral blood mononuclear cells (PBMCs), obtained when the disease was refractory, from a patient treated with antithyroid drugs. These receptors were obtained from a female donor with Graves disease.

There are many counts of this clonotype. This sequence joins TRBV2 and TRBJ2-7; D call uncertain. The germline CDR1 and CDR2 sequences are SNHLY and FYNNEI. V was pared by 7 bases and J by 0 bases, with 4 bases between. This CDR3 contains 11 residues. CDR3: CASKGSYEQYF. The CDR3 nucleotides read TGTGCCAGCAAGGGCTCCTACGAGCAGTACTTC.

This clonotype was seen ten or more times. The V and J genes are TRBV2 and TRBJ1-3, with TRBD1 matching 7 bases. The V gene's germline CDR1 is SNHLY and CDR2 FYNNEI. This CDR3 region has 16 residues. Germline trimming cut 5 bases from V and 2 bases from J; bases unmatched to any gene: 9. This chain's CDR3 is CASSLQQGTAGNTIYF. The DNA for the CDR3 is TGTGCCAGCAGTCTCCAACAGGGGACGGCTGGAAACACCATATATTTT.

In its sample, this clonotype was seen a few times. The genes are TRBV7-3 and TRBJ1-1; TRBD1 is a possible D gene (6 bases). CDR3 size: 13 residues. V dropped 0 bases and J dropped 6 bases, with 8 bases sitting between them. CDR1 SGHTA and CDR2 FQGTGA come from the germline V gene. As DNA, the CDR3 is TGTGCCAGCAGCTTAACCAGGGGCGCTGAAGCTTTCTTT. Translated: CASSLTRGAEAFF. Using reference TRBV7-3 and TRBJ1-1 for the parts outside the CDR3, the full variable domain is GAGVSQTPSNKVTEKGKYVELRCDPISGHTALYWYRQSLGQGPEFLIYFQGTGAADDSGLPNDRFFAVRPEGSVSTLKIQRTERGDSAVYLCASSLTRGAEAFFGQGTRLTVV.

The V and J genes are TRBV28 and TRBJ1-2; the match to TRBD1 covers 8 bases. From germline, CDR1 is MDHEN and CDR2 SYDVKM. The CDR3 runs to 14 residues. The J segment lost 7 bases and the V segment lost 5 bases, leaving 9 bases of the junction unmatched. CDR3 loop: CASSPPQGAVGYTF. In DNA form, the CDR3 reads TGTGCCAGCAGTCCCCCCCAGGGGGCGGTTGGCTACACCTTC.

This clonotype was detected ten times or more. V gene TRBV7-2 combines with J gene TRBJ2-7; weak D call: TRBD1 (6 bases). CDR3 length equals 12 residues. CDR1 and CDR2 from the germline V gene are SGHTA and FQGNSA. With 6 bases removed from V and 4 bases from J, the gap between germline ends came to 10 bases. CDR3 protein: CASSSQGYEQYF. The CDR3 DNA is TGTGCCAGCAGTTCGCAGGGGTACGAGCAGTACTTC.

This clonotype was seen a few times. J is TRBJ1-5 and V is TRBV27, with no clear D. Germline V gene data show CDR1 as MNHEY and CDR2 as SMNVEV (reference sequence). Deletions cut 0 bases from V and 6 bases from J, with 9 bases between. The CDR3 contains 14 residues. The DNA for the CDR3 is TGTGCCAGCAGTTTATCGGCGGTTCCTCAGCCCCAGCATTTT. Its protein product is CASSLSAVPQPQHF.

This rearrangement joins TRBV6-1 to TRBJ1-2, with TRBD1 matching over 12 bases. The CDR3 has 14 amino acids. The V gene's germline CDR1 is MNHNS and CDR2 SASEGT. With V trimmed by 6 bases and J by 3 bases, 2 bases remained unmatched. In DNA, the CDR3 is TGTGCCAGCAGGGGGACAGGGGGCCACTATGGCTACACCTTC. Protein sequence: CASRGTGGHYGYTF.

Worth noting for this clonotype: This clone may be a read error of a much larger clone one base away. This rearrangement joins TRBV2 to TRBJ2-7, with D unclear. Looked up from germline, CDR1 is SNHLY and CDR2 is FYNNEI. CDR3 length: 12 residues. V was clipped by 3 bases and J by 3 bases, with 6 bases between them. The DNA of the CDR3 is TGTGCCAGCAGTGAGAAGGTCTACGAGCAGTACTTC. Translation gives CASSEKVYEQYF.

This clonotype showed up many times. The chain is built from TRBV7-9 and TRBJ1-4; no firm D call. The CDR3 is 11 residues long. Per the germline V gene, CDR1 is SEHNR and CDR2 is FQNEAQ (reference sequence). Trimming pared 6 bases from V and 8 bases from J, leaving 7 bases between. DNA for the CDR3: TGTGCCAGCAGTTTGGTCGAAAAACTGTTTTTT. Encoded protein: CASSLVEKLFF.

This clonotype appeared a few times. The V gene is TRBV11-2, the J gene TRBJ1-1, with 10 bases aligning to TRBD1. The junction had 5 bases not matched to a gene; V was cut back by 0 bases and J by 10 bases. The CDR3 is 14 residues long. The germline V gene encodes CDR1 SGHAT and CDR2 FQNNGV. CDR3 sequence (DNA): TGTGCCAGCAGCTTAGATGGGACAGGGGATCGAGCTTTCTTT. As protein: CASSLDGTGDRAFF.

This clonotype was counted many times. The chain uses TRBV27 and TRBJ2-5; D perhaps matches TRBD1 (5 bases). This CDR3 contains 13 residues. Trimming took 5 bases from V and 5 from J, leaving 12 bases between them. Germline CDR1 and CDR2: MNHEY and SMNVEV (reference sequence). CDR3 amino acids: CASSLRDLETQYF. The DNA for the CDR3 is TGTGCCAGCAGTCTCAGGGATTTGGAGACCCAGTACTTC.

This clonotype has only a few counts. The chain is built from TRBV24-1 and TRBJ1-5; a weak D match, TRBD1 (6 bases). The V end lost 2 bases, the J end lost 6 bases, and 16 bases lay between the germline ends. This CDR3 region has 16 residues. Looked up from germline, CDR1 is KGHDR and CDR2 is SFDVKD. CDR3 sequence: CATSDSSQGIPQPQHF. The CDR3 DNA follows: TGTGCCACCAGTGATTCCTCGCAGGGGATCCCTCAGCCCCAGCATTTT.

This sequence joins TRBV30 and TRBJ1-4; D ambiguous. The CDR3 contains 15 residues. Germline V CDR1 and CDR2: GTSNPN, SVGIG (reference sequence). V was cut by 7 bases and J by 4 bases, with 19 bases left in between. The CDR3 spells CAYQSRPPGNEKLFF. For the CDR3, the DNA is TGTGCCTACCAAAGCAGGCCTCCGGGTAATGAAAAACTGTTTTTT.

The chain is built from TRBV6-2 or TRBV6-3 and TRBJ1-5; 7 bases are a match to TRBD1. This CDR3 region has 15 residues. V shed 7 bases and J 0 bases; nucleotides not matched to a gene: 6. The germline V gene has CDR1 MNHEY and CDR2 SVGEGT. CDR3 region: CASTYQGDSNQPQHF. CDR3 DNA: TGTGCCAGCACCTACCAGGGGGATAGCAATCAGCCCCAGCATTTT.

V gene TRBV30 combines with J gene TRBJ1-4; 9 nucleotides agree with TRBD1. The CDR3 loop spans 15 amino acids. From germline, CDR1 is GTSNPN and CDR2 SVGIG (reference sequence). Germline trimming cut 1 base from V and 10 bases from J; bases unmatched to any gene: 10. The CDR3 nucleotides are TGTGCCTGGAGTGGTGGGACAGGGAGTCGGGGAAAACTGTTTTTT. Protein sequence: CAWSGGTGSRGKLFF.

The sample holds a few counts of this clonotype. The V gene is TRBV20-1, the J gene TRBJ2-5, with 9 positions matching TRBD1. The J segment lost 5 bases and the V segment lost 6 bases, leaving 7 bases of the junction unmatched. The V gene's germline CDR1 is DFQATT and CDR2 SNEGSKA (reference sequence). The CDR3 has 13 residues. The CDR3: CSAVGTGRETQYF. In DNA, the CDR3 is TGCAGTGCCGTCGGGACAGGGAGGGAGACCCAGTACTTC.